These 7 T cell receptor beta chains were sequenced from one sample in a study of identical twins. MiXCR, applied by TCRdb to the 5' RACE reads, yields one record per CDR3 protein. The sample lists about 300,000 distinct CDR3 sequences, roughly an eighth occurring once. The same sample was also used in a study of yellow fever vaccine responses in identical twins.

The sequenced sample was CD8+ T cells sorted from blood. These receptor sequences come from a woman under 30 in good health.

The chain carries TRBV3-1 and TRBJ2-1; the D is unclear. The CDR3 is made up of 17 amino acids. V dropped 3 bases and J dropped 0 bases, with 15 bases sitting between them. Germline CDR1 is LGHDT and CDR2 is YNNKEL (reference sequence). DNA of the CDR3: TGTGCCAGCAGCCAGTTCGTCAGCGCTAGCTCCTACAATGAGCAGTTCTTC. Protein product: CASSQFVSASSYNEQFF.

The chain links TRBV20-1 to TRBJ2-5; 8 bases map to TRBD1. The germline V gene encodes CDR1 DFQATT and CDR2 SNEGSKA (reference sequence). The ends lost 1 base at V and 5 bases at J; junction bases unmatched: 12. The CDR3 length is 16 residues. For the CDR3, the DNA is TGCAGTGCTAGAGCTAGTCAGGACAGGGTCTTTGAGACCCAGTACTTC. Its protein is CSARASQDRVFETQYF.

The gene calls are TRBV12-3 or TRBV12-4 and TRBJ1-2; D gene unclear. Trimming took off 5 bases at V and 5 bases at J, with 15 bases between the two ends. There are 14 residues in the CDR3. CDR3 DNA: TGTGCCAGCAGTACAACCGGGCCTTATTATGGCTACACCTTC. Protein sequence: CASSTTGPYYGYTF.

The sample holds many counts of this clonotype. The V and J genes are TRBV4-1 and TRBJ1-5; 8 nucleotides align to TRBD1. CDR3 length: 14 residues. The germline CDR1 and CDR2 sequences are MGHRA and YSYEKL. Unmatched junction bases numbered 2, after V lost 3 bases and J lost 4 bases. The CDR3 DNA is TGCGCCAGCAGCCACGGACAGGGAAATCAGCCCCAGCATTTT. Its translation is CASSHGQGNQPQHF.

This chain connects TRBV7-6 to TRBJ2-2; unclear D gene. V shed 3 bases and J shed 5 bases, with 10 bases lying between them. The CDR3 covers 14 residues. CDR1 is SGHVS and CDR2 is FNYEAQ in the germline V gene. Written as DNA, the CDR3 is TGTGCCAGCAGCTTTGATCCCCGGACCGGGGAGCTGTTTTTT. This encodes CASSFDPRTGELFF.

This chain connects TRBV28 to TRBJ2-7, with 8 bases that match TRBD1. Germline-derived CDR1 and CDR2 are MDHEN and SYDVKM. J lost 0 bases, V lost 3 bases, and 7 bases had no gene match. This CDR3 contains 16 residues. The CDR3 here is CASSFRGQVGSYEQYF. Here the CDR3 DNA reads TGTGCCAGCAGTTTCAGGGGGCAAGTCGGCTCCTACGAGCAGTACTTC.

J is TRBJ2-7 and V is TRBV6-1; the D is unclear. Trimming removed 6 bases at V and 6 bases at J, with 15 bases between. Germline assignment: CDR1 MNHNS and CDR2 SASEGT. The CDR3 sequence is 13 residues long. CDR3 nucleotides: TGTGCCAGCAGCGTAGGAGAGGTCGGCGAGCAGTACGTC. Its protein is CASSVGEVGEQYV.